The following is a T cell receptor beta chain sequence with its context. Its antigen is not identified. The data originate from a study of T cells expressing NK-cell markers. About the research overall: TCR beta repertoires came from sorted CD3+CD56+NKG2C+, CD3+CD56+NKG2C- and CD3+CD56-NKG2C+ T cells.

From its re-call of the 5' RACE reads, TCRdb lists each CDR3 protein once, without DNA. The sample has about 540,000 distinct CDR3 sequences. Broader study findings: Nothing established the HCMV specificity of expanded NKG2C+ T cell clones.

The receptor's source is a young man in good health. What was sequenced was blood T cells: a sorted CD56 or NKG2C T cell subset, CD4+ or CD8+ T cells, or bulk PBMC T cells (not recorded which).

CDR3 residues: CASTFASGANVLTF. This chain connects TRBV5-1 to TRBJ2-6. The CDR3 extends over 14 amino acids. Germline values: CDR1 SGHRS, CDR2 YFSETQ.